One sample yielded the 15 T cell receptor beta chains listed below, sequenced in a study of blood T cell repertoires in COVID-19. Profiling relied on immunoSEQ multiplex PCR, and the TCRdb table lists in-frame clones only, not all of them. The data show about 82,000 clones, about 86% seen once. The sequenced sample consisted of peripheral blood. These receptors were obtained from a woman aged 60-75 years with acute or convalescent COVID-19.

The rearrangement uses TRBV29-1 and TRBJ2-5, with 8 bases identical to TRBD1. The V gene's germline CDR1 is SQVTM and CDR2 ANQGSEA. J gave up 4 bases and V 0 bases, and 4 bases lay outside the gene matches. This CDR3 region has 14 residues. CDR3: CSVEERTGRETQYF. In nucleotides, the CDR3 is TGCAGCGTTGAAGAACGGACAGGGCGAGAGACCCAGTACTTC.

In this sample, this clone turned up once. Here the CDR3 reads CASRFSNIQYF. CDR3 nucleotides: TGTGCCAGCAGATTCAGTAACATTCAGTACTTC. The gene calls are TRBV2 and TRBJ2-4; D is unresolved. With 6 bases removed from V and 7 bases from J, the gap between germline ends came to 7 bases. This CDR3 is 11 amino acids long. Germline V CDR1 and CDR2: SNHLY, FYNNEI.

The genes are TRBV9 and TRBJ2-5; 10 bases align to TRBD2. The CDR3 consists of 16 residues. The germline CDR1 and CDR2 sequences are SGDLS and YYNGEE. J gave up 4 bases and V 0 bases, and 6 bases lay outside the gene matches. CDR3 nucleotide sequence: TGTGCCAGCAGCGTAGAGCTAGCGGGAGTTGGAGAGACCCAGTACTTC. Translated, it gives CASSVELAGVGETQYF.

This rearrangement joins TRBV3-1 (or the pseudogene TRBV3-2) to TRBJ2-2; unclear D gene. The germline V gene encodes CDR1 LGHDT and CDR2 YNNKEL (reference sequence). CDR3 length: 14 amino acids. V was pared by 5 bases and J by 4 bases, with 11 bases between. The CDR3 sequence is CASSARLSTGELFF. The CDR3 coding sequence is TGTGCCAGCAGCGCGCGTCTGAGCACCGGGGAGCTGTTTTTT.

This clone turned up a few times. The chain has TRBV10-1 and TRBJ2-5, with D maybe TRBD1 (5 bases). This CDR3 spans 16 amino acids. Trimming cost V 3 bases and J 1 base, with 15 bases left between them. From germline, CDR1 is WNHNN and CDR2 SYGVQD (reference sequence). The CDR3 here is CASSDPAGNLQETQYF. The CDR3 nucleotides read TGCGCCAGCAGTGATCCGGCAGGGAACCTCCAAGAGACCCAGTACTTC.

The chain couples TRBV30 to TRBJ1-5; D perhaps matches TRBD1 (5 bases). The germline gives CDR1 GTSNPN, CDR2 SVGIG (reference sequence). The CDR3 extends over 15 amino acids. Trimming took off 1 base at V and 4 bases at J, with 14 bases between the two ends. CDR3 in DNA: TGTGCCTGGAGTGGGATAGGGGTCGGTAATCAGCCCCAGCATTTT. Its translation: CAWSGIGVGNQPQHF. The whole variable domain, filled in from reference TRBV30 and TRBJ1-5, reads SQTIHQWPATLVQPVGSPLSLECTVEGTSNPNLYWYRQAAGRGLQLLFYSVGIGQISSEVPQNLSASRPQDRQFILSSKKLLLSDSGFYLCAWSGIGVGNQPQHFGDGTRLSIL.

This clone has a single count. This chain connects TRBV5-1 to TRBJ2-1; D is perhaps TRBD1 (5 bases). V shed 0 bases and J shed 0 bases, with 13 bases lying between them. The germline V gene encodes CDR1 SGHRS and CDR2 YFSETQ. This CDR3 comprises 17 residues. This CDR3 is CASSLVLQASSYNEQFF. For the CDR3, the DNA is TGCGCCAGCAGCTTGGTACTACAGGCAAGCTCCTACAATGAGCAGTTCTTC.

The rearrangement uses TRBV18 and TRBJ1-2; the match to TRBD1 covers 9 bases. V lost 1 base to trimming and J lost 0 bases; unmatched junction nucleotides: 3. Germline CDR1 KGHSH, CDR2 LQKENI. The CDR3 totals 16 residues. CDR3 bases: TGTGCCAGCTCACCACGGGGGACAGGGACTAACTATGGCTACACCTTC. The encoded protein is CASSPRGTGTNYGYTF. The whole variable domain, remainder taken from reference TRBV18 and TRBJ1-2, is NAGVMQNPRHLVRRRGQEARLRCSPMKGHSHVYWYRQLPEEGLKFMVYLQKENIIDESGMPKERFSAEFPKEGPSILRIQQVVRGDSAAYFCASSPRGTGTNYGYTFGSGTRLTVV.

The V call is TRBV4-1, the J call TRBJ2-7; unclear D gene. The CDR3 covers 17 residues. Looked up from germline, CDR1 is MGHRA and CDR2 is YSYEKL. V was shortened by 0 bases and J by 3 bases, with 18 bases between the two germline ends. The DNA for the CDR3 is TGCGCCAGCAGCCAAGAGGAGAGGAACCCCTTTAGCTACGAGCAGTACTTC. Protein: CASSQEERNPFSYEQYF.

The chain couples TRBV7-9 to TRBJ2-7; D remains unclear. CDR3 length: 14 amino acids. V was cut by 7 bases and J by 2 bases, with 15 bases left in between. Germline V gene sequence: CDR1 SEHNR, CDR2 FQNEAQ (reference sequence). CDR3 region: CASTHNRQTYEQYF. Written as DNA, the CDR3 is TGTGCCAGCACCCACAATAGACAAACCTACGAGCAGTACTTC.

This chain connects TRBV30 to TRBJ2-2, with D uncertain. There are 13 residues in the CDR3. V was cut by 5 bases and J by 2 bases, with 9 bases left in between. CDR1 GTSNPN and CDR2 SVGIG come from the germline V gene (reference sequence). The CDR3 here is CAWRFDNTGELFF. The CDR3 DNA sequence: TGTGCCTGGCGGTTCGATAACACCGGGGAGCTGTTTTTT.

This clone was observed a single time. The gene calls are TRBV19 and TRBJ1-5, with D perhaps TRBD1 (6 bases). Trimming stripped 5 bases from V and 2 bases from J, with 25 bases between. CDR3 length equals 19 residues. CDR1 and CDR2 (germline): LNHDA, SQIVND (reference sequence). The CDR3 protein is CASSPSGGRSTRGNQPQHF. CDR3 sequence (DNA): TGTGCCAGTAGTCCTTCGGGGGGCCGATCAACCCGGGGCAATCAGCCCCAGCATTTT.

The chain uses TRBV7-2 and TRBJ2-7, with 8 bases identical to TRBD1. The CDR3 is 14 amino acids. The J segment lost 2 bases and the V segment lost 5 bases, leaving 5 bases of the junction unmatched. Per the germline V gene, CDR1 is SGHTA and CDR2 is FQGNSA. DNA for the CDR3: TGTGCCAGCAGCCCTGACAGGGGACCCTACGAGCAGTACTTC. It is translated as CASSPDRGPYEQYF.

The chain is built from TRBV11-2 and TRBJ1-2, with 9 bases lining up with TRBD1. This CDR3 comprises 15 residues. After removal of 1 base from V and 7 bases from J, the junction contained 7 bases not matched to a gene. Germline V lookup: CDR1 SGHAT, CDR2 FQNNGV. CDR3 DNA: TGTGCCAGCAGCTTAGGGCGGACAGGGGCTGGTGGCTACACCTTC. Encoded protein: CASSLGRTGAGGYTF.

This clone was seen a few times. The chain is built from TRBV6-4 and TRBJ2-1; unclear D gene. CDR3 length: 14 residues. V was clipped by 6 bases and J by 0 bases, with 9 bases between them. From germline, CDR1 is MRHNA and CDR2 SNTAGT. CDR3 sequence reads: CASRASSSYNEQFF. Here the CDR3 DNA reads TGTGCCAGCAGGGCTAGTAGCTCCTACAATGAGCAGTTCTTC.